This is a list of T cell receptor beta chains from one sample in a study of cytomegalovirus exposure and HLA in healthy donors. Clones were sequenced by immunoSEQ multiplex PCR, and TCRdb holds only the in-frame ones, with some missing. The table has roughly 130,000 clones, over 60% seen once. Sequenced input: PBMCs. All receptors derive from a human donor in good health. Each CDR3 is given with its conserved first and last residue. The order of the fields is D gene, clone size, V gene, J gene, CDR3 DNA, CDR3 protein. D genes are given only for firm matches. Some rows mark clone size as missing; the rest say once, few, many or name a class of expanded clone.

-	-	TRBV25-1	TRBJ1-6	TGTGCCAGCAGTGAATTTCAGGGGACGAATTCACCCCTCCACTTT	CASSEFQGTNSPLHF
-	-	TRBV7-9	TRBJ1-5	TGTTCCAGCAGTATCACAAATCAGCCCCAGCATTTT	CSSSITNQPQHF
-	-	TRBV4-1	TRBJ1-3	TGCGCCAGCAGCACTCCAGGGGCTAAGGGAAACACCATATATTTT	CASSTPGAKGNTIYF
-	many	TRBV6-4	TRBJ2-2	TGTGCCAGCAGTGTATCCGGTACCGGGGAGCTGTTTTTT	CASSVSGTGELFF
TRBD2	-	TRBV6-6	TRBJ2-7	TGTGCCACCAAGCGGGGGGGTTACGAGCAGTACTTC	CATKRGGYEQYF
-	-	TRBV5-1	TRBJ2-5	TGCGCCAGCAGCTTGAAATATTCGGGGAGTGGGCGGGAAGAGACCCAGTACTTC	CASSLKYSGSGREETQYF
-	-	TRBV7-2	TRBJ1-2	TGTGCCAGCAGCTCTCTACAGGGTTACTATGGCTACACCTTC	CASSSLQGYYGYTF
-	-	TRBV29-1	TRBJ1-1	TGCAGCGTCGCGGAGAGGTTCGACACTGAAGCTTTCTTT	CSVAERFDTEAFF
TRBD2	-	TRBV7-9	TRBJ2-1	TGTGCCAGCAGCTTAACCAGCGGGGTTAACAATGAGCAGTTCTTC	CASSLTSGVNNEQFF
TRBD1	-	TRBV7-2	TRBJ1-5	TGTGCCAGCAGCCGAATAGGACAGGGTGGAACACCCCAGCATTTT	CASSRIGQGGTPQHF
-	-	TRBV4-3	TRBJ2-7	TGCGCCAGCAGCCCCCCAGGCTACTACGAGCAGTACTTC	CASSPPGYYEQYF
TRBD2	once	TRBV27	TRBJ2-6	TGTGCCAGCAGTTTATTCCCAGCCGGGACTAGCCCATTCTCTGGGGCCAACGTCCTGACTTTC	CASSLFPAGTSPFSGANVLTF
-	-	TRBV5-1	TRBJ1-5	TGCGCCAGCAGCCCCTACTACGGTAGCAATCAGCCCCAGCATTTT	CASSPYYGSNQPQHF
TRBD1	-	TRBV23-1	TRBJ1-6	TGCGCCAGCAGTCAATCTCCCTTAACAGGGGGCGCGACGCCCCTCCACTTT	CASSQSPLTGGATPLHF
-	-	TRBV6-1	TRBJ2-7	TGTGCCAGCAGTTCGAGCTCCTACGAGCAGTACTTC	CASSSSSYEQYF
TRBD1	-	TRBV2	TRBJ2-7	TGTGCCGGGGGACAGCTCTCCTACGAGCAGTACTTC	CAGGQLSYEQYF
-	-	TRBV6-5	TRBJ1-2	TGTGCCAGCGGAGGCGGAGGGAGATATGGCTACACCTTC	CASGGGGRYGYTF
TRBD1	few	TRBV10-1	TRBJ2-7	TGCGCCAGCAGTGACTCGGGACAGGGCAACGAGCAGTACTTC	CASSDSGQGNEQYF
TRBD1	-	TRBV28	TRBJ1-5	TGTGCCAGCAGGTACGACAGGGAACGCAATCAGCCCCAGCATTTT	CASRYDRERNQPQHF
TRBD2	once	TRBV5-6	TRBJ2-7	TGTGCCAGCAGCGCCCCCTGGGAGCGGGGGGGCGGGGAGCAGTACTTC	CASSAPWERGGGEQYF
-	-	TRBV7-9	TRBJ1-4	TGTGCCAGCAGCTTAGCCGGTCGGGGTAATGAAAAACTGTTTTTT	CASSLAGRGNEKLFF
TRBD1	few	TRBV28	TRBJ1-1	TGTGCCAGCAGTGGTGCTCAGGGGGCGCAGAACACTGAAGCTTTCTTT	CASSGAQGAQNTEAFF
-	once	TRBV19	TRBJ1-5	TGTGCCAGTAGTATAGCGGGTCCTCGCAATCAGCCCCAGCATTTT	CASSIAGPRNQPQHF
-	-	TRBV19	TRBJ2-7	TGTGCCAGTAGCACCTCGACAGGCTCCTCCTACGAGCAGTACTTC	CASSTSTGSSYEQYF
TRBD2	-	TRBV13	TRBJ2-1	TGTGCCAGCAGCCGGGGGGGGCTCTGGAATGAGCAGTTCTTC	CASSRGGLWNEQFF
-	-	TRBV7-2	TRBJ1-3	TGTGCCAGCAGCCCCGCGGGGGGATCTGGAAACACCATATATTTT	CASSPAGGSGNTIYF
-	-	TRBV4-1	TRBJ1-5	TGCGCCAGCAGCCCGGGCCTGGGAGATCAGCCCCAGCATTTT	CASSPGLGDQPQHF
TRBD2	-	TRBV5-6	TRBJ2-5	TGTGCCAGCAGCCCCGGGGGGGAAGAGACCCAGTACTTC	CASSPGGEETQYF
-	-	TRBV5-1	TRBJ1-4	TGCGCCAGCAGCTTGTTCCAGGGAAATGAAAAACTGTTTTTT	CASSLFQGNEKLFF
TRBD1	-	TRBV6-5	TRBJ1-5	TGTGCCAGCAGTTACTCACAGGGGAGCAATCAGCCCCAGCATTTT	CASSYSQGSNQPQHF
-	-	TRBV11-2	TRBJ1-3	TGTGCCAGCAGCCCACTGAACTACAACACCATATATTTT	CASSPLNYNTIYF
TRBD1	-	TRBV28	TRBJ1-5	TGTGCCAGCAGGAAACTCGGGACGGGACAGGGGGGGAATCAGCCCCAGCATTTT	CASRKLGTGQGGNQPQHF
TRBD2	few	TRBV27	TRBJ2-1	TGTGCCAGCAGTCCGCTGACTAGCGGGAAATACAATGAGCAGTTCTTC	CASSPLTSGKYNEQFF
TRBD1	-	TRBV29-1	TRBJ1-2	TGCAGCGTGGACAGGCCGTATGGCTACACCTTC	CSVDRPYGYTF
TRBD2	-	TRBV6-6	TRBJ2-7	TGTGCCAGCGGGACTAGCGTGGGCTACGAGCAGTACTTC	CASGTSVGYEQYF
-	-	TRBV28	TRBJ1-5	TGTGCCAGCAGTTTGAGACAGGTTGGCAATCAGCCCCAGCATTTT	CASSLRQVGNQPQHF
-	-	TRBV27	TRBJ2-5	TGTGCCAGCAGTTTTGGAGGGGCCGGGCAAGAGACCCAGTACTTC	CASSFGGAGQETQYF
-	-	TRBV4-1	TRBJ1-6	TGCGCCAGCAGCCAAGATATAGGCAGACTCAATTCACCCCTCCACTTT	CASSQDIGRLNSPLHF
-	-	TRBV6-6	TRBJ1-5	TGTGCCAGCAGTTATTGGAACAGTGATCAGCCCCAGCATTTT	CASSYWNSDQPQHF
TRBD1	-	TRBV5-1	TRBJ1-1	TGCGCCAGCAGCTGGACAGGGGGTCTCTTGGGCACTGAAGCTTTCTTT	CASSWTGGLLGTEAFF
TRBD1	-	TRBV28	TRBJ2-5	TGTGCCAGCAGTCAGGGGGCGGGTAGGGAGACCCAGTACTTC	CASSQGAGRETQYF
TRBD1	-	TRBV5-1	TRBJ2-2	TGCGCCAGCAGACCGAATACAGGGGACGCCGGTGGGCTGTTTTTT	CASRPNTGDAGGLFF
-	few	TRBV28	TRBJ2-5	TGTGCCAGCAGTTCGGGTGCCCTAGAGACCCAGTACTTC	CASSSGALETQYF
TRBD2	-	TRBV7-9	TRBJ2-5	TGTGCCAGCAGCCTGTTAGCGGGACGGGGAGAGACCCAGTACTTC	CASSLLAGRGETQYF
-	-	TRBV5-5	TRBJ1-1	TGTGCCAGCAGCTTGGAGGTCAGGGGAACTGAAGCTTTCTTT	CASSLEVRGTEAFF
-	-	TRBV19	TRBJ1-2	TGTGCCAGTAGTATTCCGGGACTTCACTATGGCTACACCTTC	CASSIPGLHYGYTF
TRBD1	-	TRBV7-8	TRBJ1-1	TGTGCCAGCATCCACGGGACAGGGAACACTGAAGCTTTCTTT	CASIHGTGNTEAFF
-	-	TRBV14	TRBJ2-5	TGTGCCAGCAGCCAAGATTCGCGAGCTAGCTGGGGTGAGACCCAGTACTTC	CASSQDSRASWGETQYF
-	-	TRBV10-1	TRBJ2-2	TGCGCCGTACAGGGTCTGGCCGGGGAGCTGTTTTTT	CAVQGLAGELFF
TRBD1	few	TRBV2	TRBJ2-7	TGTGCCAGCAGAGAGACAGGGACCTACGAGCAGTACTTC	CASRETGTYEQYF
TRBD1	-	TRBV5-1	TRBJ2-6	TGCGCCAGCAGCTCGCTGACAGGGTCTGGGGCCAACGTCCTGACTTTC	CASSSLTGSGANVLTF
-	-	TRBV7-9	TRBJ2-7	TGTGCCAGCAGCTTAGGAGCCGAGCAGTACTTC	CASSLGAEQYF
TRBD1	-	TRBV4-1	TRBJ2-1	TGTGCCAGCAGCCACACCTCAGGGGGATTACGCAATGAGCAGTTCTTC	CASSHTSGGLRNEQFF
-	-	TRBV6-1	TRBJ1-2	TGTGCCAGCAGTGAAGGAATTAGCGGCTACACCTTC	CASSEGISGYTF
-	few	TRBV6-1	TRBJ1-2	TGTGCCAGCAGTGAGCACAGGGTGGATGGCTACACCTTC	CASSEHRVDGYTF